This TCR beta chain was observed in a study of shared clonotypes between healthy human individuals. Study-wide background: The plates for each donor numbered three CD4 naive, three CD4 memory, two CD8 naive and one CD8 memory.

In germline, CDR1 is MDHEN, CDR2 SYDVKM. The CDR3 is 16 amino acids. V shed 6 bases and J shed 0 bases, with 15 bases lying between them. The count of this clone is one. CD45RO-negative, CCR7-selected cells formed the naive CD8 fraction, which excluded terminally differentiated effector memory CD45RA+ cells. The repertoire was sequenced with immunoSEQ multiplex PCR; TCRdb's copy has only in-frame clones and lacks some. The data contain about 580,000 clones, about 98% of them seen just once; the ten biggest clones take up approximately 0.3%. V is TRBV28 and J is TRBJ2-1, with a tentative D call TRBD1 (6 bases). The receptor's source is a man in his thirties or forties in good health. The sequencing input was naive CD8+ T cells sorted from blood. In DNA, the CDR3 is TGTGCCAGCAGGCCCGACGGACAGTTCTCCTACAATGAGCAGTTCTTC. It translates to CASRPDGQFSYNEQFF.